One sample yielded the 21 T cell receptor beta chains listed below, sequenced in a study of T cell responses to AZD1222 COVID-19 vaccine (dated by TCRdb to the early 2020s). Per the publication, the time point label means: baseline before first vaccination. The method was the immunoSEQ multiplex PCR assay. In TCRdb, the immuneACCESS table is reduced to in-frame sequences with V and J assigned. These tables do not hold every clone; where another copy was compared, an unresolved V gene accounts for under half, and the others remain unexplained. In all, the sample holds 120,000 or so clones, and less than 95% of those were seen once. The top ten constitute 7.2% of the sample. Material: peripheral blood, obtained on day 0 of AZD1222 vaccination. The receptor set was obtained from an adult in good health.

The chain uses TRBV28 and TRBJ2-7; 8 nucleotides align to TRBD1. The CDR3 spans 15 residues. V lost 2 bases and J lost 6; bases outside the gene matches: 9. Germline lookup yields CDR1 MDHEN and CDR2 SYDVKM. The CDR3 is CASSLMGRGRLEQYF. The DNA for the CDR3 is TGTGCCAGCAGTTTAATGGGCAGGGGGCGGCTCGAGCAGTACTTC.

This chain links TRBV9 with TRBJ2-7; 13 bases align to TRBD2. Germline V gene data show CDR1 as SGDLS and CDR2 as YYNGEE. The CDR3 consists of 16 residues. The J segment lost 6 bases and the V segment lost 3 bases, leaving 9 bases of the junction unmatched. CDR3 loop: CASSAPGTSGTIEQYF. CDR3 bases: TGTGCCAGCAGCGCCCCCGGGACTAGCGGGACTATCGAGCAGTACTTC.

This chain uses TRBV3-1 (or the pseudogene TRBV3-2) with TRBJ2-5; no clear D gene. CDR1 LGHDT and CDR2 YNNKEL come from the germline V gene (reference sequence). CDR3 length: 12 amino acids. V was trimmed by 4 bases and J by 3 bases, leaving 6 bases between them. CDR3 DNA: TGTGCCAGCAGCCTTACGGAAGAGACCCAGTACTTC. Translating it yields CASSLTEETQYF.

CDR3 in DNA: TGTGCCAGCAGTTACGTGGCCAATATGAACACTGAAGCTTTCTTT. Translating gives CASSYVANMNTEAFF. The rearrangement joins TRBV6-5 to TRBJ1-1; D is undetermined. With 2 bases removed from V and 0 bases from J, the gap between germline ends came to 10 bases. Germline V gives CDR1 MNHEY, CDR2 SVGAGI. The length of the CDR3 is 15 residues.

The V and J genes are TRBV28 and TRBJ2-7, with D tentatively TRBD2 (6 bases). Germline V lookup: CDR1 MDHEN, CDR2 SYDVKM. The V gene lost 4 bases and the J gene lost 4 bases, with 17 bases spanning the gap. The CDR3 is 15 amino acids. As DNA, the CDR3 is TGTGCCAGCAGTTCCCCATCGGGTAGCGGATACGAGCAGTACTTC. This sequence encodes CASSSPSGSGYEQYF.

The V and J genes are TRBV3-1 (or the pseudogene TRBV3-2) and TRBJ2-1; 7 bases are a match to TRBD1. Germline V gene data show CDR1 as LGHDT and CDR2 as YNNKEL (reference sequence). The CDR3 is 16 amino acids. V lost 5 bases and J lost 6; bases outside the gene matches: 13. The CDR3 nucleotides read TGTGCCAGCAGCGCTCCGGGACAGCAGATATTCAATGAGCAGTTCTTC. Amino acids: CASSAPGQQIFNEQFF.

The DNA for the CDR3 is TGTGCCAGCTCATTAGGCGACGAGCAGTACTTC. As protein: CASSLGDEQYF. The chain joins TRBV18 to TRBJ2-7, with D unclear. Germline V gives CDR1 KGHSH, CDR2 LQKENI. The CDR3 has 11 amino acids. The V and J ends lost 5 bases and 5 bases respectively, with 7 bases between them.

The chain has TRBV28 and TRBJ1-6; 7 bases map to TRBD1. This CDR3 is built from 17 residues. CDR1 is MDHEN and CDR2 is SYDVKM in the germline V gene. The ends lost 6 bases at V and 5 bases at J; junction bases unmatched: 13. The DNA for the CDR3 is TGTGCCAGCAGCAATGACCGACAGGGTCTGGATAATTCACCCCTCCACTTT. Translation: CASSNDRQGLDNSPLHF. The variable domain in full, with the rest retrieved from reference TRBV28 and TRBJ1-6, is DVKVTQSSRYLVKRTGEKVFLECVQDMDHENMFWYRQDPGLGLRLIYFSYDVKMKEKGDIPEGYSVSREKKERFSLILESASTNQTSMYLCASSNDRQGLDNSPLHFGNGTRLTVT.

The chain recombines TRBV2 with TRBJ1-3; D is unclear. The ends were cut back, 6 bases at V and 0 bases at J, with 9 bases in the middle. The CDR3 is 14 amino acids. Germline CDR1 is SNHLY and CDR2 is FYNNEI. The CDR3 nucleotides read TGTGCCAGCAGGCAGGACGCCTCTGGAAACACCATATATTTT. It codes for CASRQDASGNTIYF.

On this clone: A read error may produce the germline difference seen at one junction end. The V gene is TRBV7-6, the J gene TRBJ2-2, with 9 bases matching TRBD2. CDR1 is SGHVS and CDR2 is FNYEAQ in the germline V gene. CDR3 length: 16 residues. In DNA, the CDR3 is TGTGCCAGCAACTTAGCGGGAGCGCGGAACACCGGGGAGCTGTTTTTT. This codes for CASNLAGARNTGELFF.

The gene calls are TRBV3-1 (or the pseudogene TRBV3-2) and TRBJ2-1; D possibly corresponds to TRBD2 (7 bases). V was clipped by 0 bases and J by 15 bases, with 15 bases between them. The germline V gene encodes CDR1 LGHDT and CDR2 YNNKEL (reference sequence). CDR3 length: 13 residues. The CDR3 loop is CASSQERDGGRFF. CDR3 nucleotides: TGTGCCAGCAGCCAAGAACGGGACGGGGGGCGGTTCTTC.

As concerns this clone: This same CDR3 is encoded by further DNA sequences in the sample. The rearrangement links TRBV7-9 to TRBJ1-4, with D possibly being TRBD1 (5 bases). Germline CDR1 reads SEHNR; CDR2 reads FQNEAQ (reference sequence). CDR3 size: 14 residues. V lost 4 bases to trimming and J lost 4 bases, with 10 bases between them. CDR3 in amino acids: CASSSQGVNEKLFF. CDR3 in DNA: TGTGCCAGCAGCTCCCAGGGAGTTAATGAAAAACTGTTTTTT.

Only a few counts were recorded for this clone. The gene calls are TRBV5-1 and TRBJ2-7, with 7 bases matching TRBD1. There are 16 residues in the CDR3. Germline loops: CDR1 SGHRS, CDR2 YFSETQ. Germline trimming cut 0 bases from V and 4 bases from J; bases unmatched to any gene: 10. The CDR3 nucleotides read TGCGCCAGCAGCTTGGCCGGGACAGTAACTCTATACGAGCAGTACTTC. It codes for CASSLAGTVTLYEQYF. The complete variable domain, with remaining parts taken from reference TRBV5-1 and TRBJ2-7, reads KAGVTQTPRYLIKTRGQQVTLSCSPISGHRSVSWYQQTPGQGLQFLFEYFSETQRNKGNFPGRFSGRQFSNSRSEMNVSTLELGDSALYLCASSLAGTVTLYEQYFGPGTRLTVT.

The CDR3: CASSLQRGNEKLFF. CDR3 bases: TGTGCCAGCAGCTTACAGAGGGGGAATGAAAAACTGTTTTTT. The V and J genes are TRBV7-2 and TRBJ1-4; a possible D gene is TRBD1 (6 bases). Germline V lookup: CDR1 SGHTA, CDR2 FQGNSA. V lost 2 bases and J lost 5, with 9 bases in between. The CDR3 length is 14 residues.

The chain has TRBV7-6 and TRBJ2-2; D is possibly TRBD2 (6 bases). This CDR3 has 14 amino acids. CDR1 and CDR2 from the germline V gene are SGHVS and FNYEAQ. The V and J ends lost 3 bases and 4 bases respectively, with 9 bases between them. CDR3 sequence (DNA): TGTGCCAGCAGCTTGATTAGCGGCACCGGGGAGCTGTTTTTT. This translates into CASSLISGTGELFF.

As concerns this clone: This sample includes further DNA sequences coding for the same CDR3. J is TRBJ2-7 and V is TRBV9; 7 bases map to TRBD1. CDR1 and CDR2 from the germline V gene are SGDLS and YYNGEE. J was trimmed by 3 bases and V by 0 bases; bases with no gene match: 3. The CDR3 loop spans 14 amino acids. The CDR3 reads CASSVGGDSYEQYF. CDR3 nucleotide sequence: TGTGCCAGCAGCGTAGGAGGGGACAGCTACGAGCAGTACTTC. The whole variable domain, filled in from reference TRBV9 and TRBJ2-7, reads DSGVTQTPKHLITATGQRVTLRCSPRSGDLSVYWYQQSLDQGLQFLIQYYNGEERAKGNILERFSAQQFPDLHSELNLSSLELGDSALYFCASSVGGDSYEQYFGPGTRLTVT.

This clone has only a few counts. This CDR3 reads CASSAPGTGFYGYTF. As DNA, the CDR3 is TGTGCCAGCAGTGCTCCCGGGACAGGGTTCTATGGCTACACCTTC. This chain links TRBV6-2 or TRBV6-3 with TRBJ1-2, with 9 bases matching TRBD1. The length of the CDR3 is 15 residues. The J segment lost 4 bases and the V segment lost 5 bases, leaving 8 bases of the junction unmatched. Germline V lookup: CDR1 MNHEY, CDR2 SVGEGT.

The chain recombines TRBV25-1 with TRBJ1-6, with TRBD1 matching over 7 bases. Germline CDR1 and CDR2: MGHDK and SYGVNS. V trimming: 4 bases; J trimming: 9 bases; junction bases outside the gene matches: 6. This CDR3 has 14 amino acids. CDR3 in amino acids: CASSVRDRFSPLHF. Written as DNA, the CDR3 is TGTGCCAGCAGTGTCCGGGACAGATTTTCACCCCTCCACTTT. The complete variable domain, with remaining parts taken from reference TRBV25-1 and TRBJ1-6, reads EADIYQTPRYLVIGTGKKITLECSQTMGHDKMYWYQQDPGMELHLIHYSYGVNSTEKGDLSSESTVSRIRTEHFPLTLESARPSHTSQYLCASSVRDRFSPLHFGNGTRLTVT.

This chain connects TRBV6-5 to TRBJ1-3; unclear D gene. This CDR3 contains 12 residues. Between the trimmed V and J ends, which lost 7 bases and 4 bases, there was a span of 8 bases. Germline-derived CDR1 and CDR2 are MNHEY and SVGAGI. This chain's CDR3 is CASKESGNTIYF. The DNA for the CDR3 is TGTGCCAGCAAGGAGTCGGGAAACACCATATATTTT.

The CDR3 region is CASSEPVTGGITGELFF. CDR3 DNA sequence: TGTGCCAGCAGTGAGCCCGTGACAGGGGGGATCACCGGGGAGCTGTTTTTT. The chain recombines TRBV2 with TRBJ2-2; 9 bases fit TRBD1. CDR1 SNHLY and CDR2 FYNNEI come from the germline V gene. The CDR3 sequence is 17 residues long. The trim removed 3 bases at V and 4 bases at J, leaving 9 bases unmatched.

The chain is built from TRBV7-2 and TRBJ1-1; 9 bases match TRBD1. V shed 3 bases, J shed 3 bases, and the junction held 2 bases outside the gene matches. The germline V gene encodes CDR1 SGHTA and CDR2 FQGNSA. This CDR3 has 14 residues. CDR3 region: CASSLDRGYTEAFF. CDR3 nucleotides: TGTGCCAGCAGCTTGGACAGGGGTTACACTGAAGCTTTCTTT.